Listed below are T cell receptor beta chains from one sample, sequenced in a study of blood T cell repertoires in COVID-19. Produced via immunoSEQ multiplex PCR; TCRdb's table is partial and in-frame only. The repertoire holds 55,000 to 75,000 clones, with roughly three quarters as singletons. Sequencing was done on a sample of peripheral blood. All receptors derive from a human donor in a cohort sampled during active COVID-19. CDR3s include the opening cysteine and the closing phenylalanine or tryptophan. A D gene is named only where the DNA matches it firmly. Size values are once, few and many counts, or a class for expanded clones, and some rows have none.

>TRBV6-2/TRBV6-3|.|TRBJ1-4|.
TGTGCCAGCAGCCCAGGAGGGGCTAATGAAAAACTGTTTTTT
CASSPGGANEKLFF
>TRBV5-1|.|TRBJ2-3|TRBD2
TGCGCCAGCAGCTCCTTAGCGGGAACTAACCCAGATACGCAGTATTTT
CASSSLAGTNPDTQYF
>TRBV6-5|.|TRBJ1-5|.
TGTGCCAGCAGAATCCATAGCAATCAGCCCCAGCATTTT
CASRIHSNQPQHF
>TRBV5-4|.|TRBJ2-2|TRBD1
TGTGCCAGCAGCTCCCTTGGACAGGGTAGCTCCGGGGAGCTGTTTTTT
CASSSLGQGSSGELFF
>TRBV2|.|TRBJ2-1|TRBD2
TGTGCCACCCGGGAGGGACGGAATACTAATGAGCAGTTCTTC
CATREGRNTNEQFF
>TRBV7-9|.|TRBJ1-4|.
TGTGCCAGCAGCTTAGGCCGGACAGATAATGAAAAACTGTTTTTT
CASSLGRTDNEKLFF
>TRBV6-5|.|TRBJ2-1|TRBD2
TGTGCCAGCAGTCCTAGCGGGTCCTACAATGAGCAGTTCTTC
CASSPSGSYNEQFF
>TRBV24-1|.|TRBJ2-3|.
TGTGCCACCAGTGGCCTAGACGGCACAGATACGCAGTATTTT
CATSGLDGTDTQYF
>TRBV5-5|once|TRBJ2-7|TRBD1
TGTGCCAGCAGCTTGGCCAATATGGAGGGACAGGAGGGGCCCCCCGAGCAGTACTTC
CASSLANMEGQEGPPEQYF
>TRBV28|.|TRBJ1-3|.
TGTGCCAGCAGTTTACCCGACAGTACTGTTGGAAACACCATATATTTT
CASSLPDSTVGNTIYF
>TRBV19|once|TRBJ2-7|TRBD2
TGTGCCAGTACACCGGGGACTAGCGGGACCTACGAGCAGTACTTC
CASTPGTSGTYEQYF
>TRBV7-9|.|TRBJ2-4|.
TGTGCCAGCAGCTTAGGGGCAGTAACCTTAAACATTCAGTACTTC
CASSLGAVTLNIQYF
>TRBV29-1|.|TRBJ2-7|.
TGCAGCGTTGAAGTAACCGGGACACCCTCCTACGAGCAGTACTTC
CSVEVTGTPSYEQYF
>TRBV29-1|.|TRBJ1-2|.
TGCAGCGTTGTGTCGGGGGGATACTACACCTTC
CSVVSGGYYTF
>TRBV7-9|.|TRBJ1-2|.
TGTGCCAGCACTTTAGGTCGGGGAAACGGCTATGGCTACACCTTC
CASTLGRGNGYGYTF
>TRBV7-2|.|TRBJ1-4|TRBD1
TGTGCCAGCAGGACCGGGACAGGGTACGAAAAACTGTTTTTT
CASRTGTGYEKLFF
>TRBV7-3|few|TRBJ2-7|.
TGTGCCAGCAGGGTTAGCTACGAGCAGTACTTC
CASRVSYEQYF
>TRBV12-3/TRBV12-4|.|TRBJ2-3|.
TGTGCCAGCAGTCCCTGGGAGGATACGCAGTATTTT
CASSPWEDTQYF
>TRBV11-2|.|TRBJ2-7|.
TGTGCCAGCAGCTCATTTACAGGGTATGGCTACGAGCAGTACTTC
CASSSFTGYGYEQYF
>TRBV6-5|.|TRBJ1-5|.
TGTGCCAGCTGGCAGGGCTTGGAGCAGCCCCAGCATTTT
CASWQGLEQPQHF
>TRBV6-5|.|TRBJ1-4|TRBD1
TGTGCCAGCAGTTACTCCCGACAGGGTGCTGAAAAACTGTTTTTT
CASSYSRQGAEKLFF
>TRBV28|.|TRBJ2-4|.
TGTGCCAGCAGTTTCGGTGGTAACATTCAGTACTTC
CASSFGGNIQYF
>TRBV29-1|once|TRBJ2-1|.
TGCAGCGTCGTGGTGCGGGGTCGACACAATGAGCAGTTCTTC
CSVVVRGRHNEQFF
>TRBV11-2|.|TRBJ1-2|TRBD1
TGTGCCAGCAGCCGCCCGGGACAGGGAGGAGGCTACACCTTC
CASSRPGQGGGYTF
>TRBV7-9|.|TRBJ1-3|.
TGTGCCAGCAGCTTAGCAGGGGCTGGAAACACCATATATTTT
CASSLAGAGNTIYF
>TRBV3-1/TRBV3-2|.|TRBJ2-2|TRBD2
TGTGCCAGCAGCCAAGGATCCACTACTAGCGGGATCTACACCGGGGAGCTGTTTTTT
CASSQGSTTSGIYTGELFF